This is a list of T cell receptor beta chains from one sample in a study of cytomegalovirus exposure and HLA in healthy donors. Only in-frame clones appear in the TCRdb table, and some are missing; sequencing was by immunoSEQ multiplex PCR. The data hold 100,000 to 120,000 clones, with around 88% observed a single time. The material sequenced was PBMCs. All receptors come from a man in his forties in good health and CMV-seronegative. Both conserved end residues are part of each CDR3. Each record gives: V gene, clone size, J gene, D gene, CDR3 DNA, CDR3 protein. D genes are given only for firm matches. Size is omitted from some rows. Given values are once, few, many or a class for expanded clones.

TRBV19	.	TRBJ1-5	.	TGTGCCAGTACGGGGGAAAAGGATCAGCCCCAGCATTTT	CASTGEKDQPQHF
TRBV4-2	.	TRBJ2-4	TRBD1	TGTGCCAGCAGCCAGAGACAGGGGGGAAACATTCAGTACTTC	CASSQRQGGNIQYF
TRBV2	.	TRBJ1-5	TRBD1	TGTGCCAGCGGGCCCGGGACAGGTAATCAGCCCCAGCATTTT	CASGPGTGNQPQHF
TRBV28	.	TRBJ2-2	TRBD1	TGTGCCAGCAGTCTCCGACAGGGGACGAACACCGGGGAGCTGTTTTTT	CASSLRQGTNTGELFF
TRBV5-1	.	TRBJ1-4	.	TGCGCCAGCAGCGAGGGCGGGGAAAATGAAAAACTGTTTTTT	CASSEGGENEKLFF
TRBV23-1	.	TRBJ2-2	TRBD1	TGCGCCAGCAGTCAGCCCCTGGTGGGACAGGGTACAAACACCGGGGAGCTGTTTTTT	CASSQPLVGQGTNTGELFF
TRBV18	.	TRBJ1-4	TRBD1	TGTGCCAGCTCACCACAACGCCTAGCAGGGGGGAGCGAAAAACTGTTTTTT	CASSPQRLAGGSEKLFF
TRBV7-8	.	TRBJ1-5	TRBD1	TGTGCCAGCAGCGTCCAGGGGGCTAGCAATCAGCCCCAGCATTTT	CASSVQGASNQPQHF
TRBV18	once	TRBJ2-1	.	TGTGCCAGCTCACCAGTCCAGCCCAGGGACAATGAGCAGTTCTTC	CASSPVQPRDNEQFF
TRBV10-3	once	TRBJ1-1	TRBD1	TGTGCCATCAGTGAACAGGGGTACACTGAAGCTTTCTTT	CAISEQGYTEAFF
TRBV28	.	TRBJ2-3	.	TGTGCCAGCAGTTTATTCGGCCCTACCAGGACAGATACGCAGTATTTT	CASSLFGPTRTDTQYF
TRBV6-4	.	TRBJ1-1	TRBD1	TGTGCCAGCAGTGGGACAGGACGGACTGAAGCTTTCTTT	CASSGTGRTEAFF
TRBV6-1	.	TRBJ1-1	.	TGTGCCAGCAGTGATTCGGGGTTAAACACTGAAGCTTTCTTT	CASSDSGLNTEAFF
TRBV6-5	.	TRBJ1-2	TRBD1	TGTGCCAGCAGTCGCCCCGGGACAGGGAGTGGCTACACCTTC	CASSRPGTGSGYTF
TRBV28	.	TRBJ2-2	TRBD1	TGTGCCAGCACCCCTGGTGGACAGGGTGGCACCGGGGAGCTGTTTTTT	CASTPGGQGGTGELFF
TRBV5-6	.	TRBJ1-1	TRBD1	TGTGCCAGCAGCCTAGGACAGGGGTGGAACACTGAAGCTTTCTTT	CASSLGQGWNTEAFF